A single sample gave rise to the 2 T cell receptor beta chains below, sequenced in a study of lymphopenia after photon versus proton radiotherapy (dated 2019 in TCRdb). Libraries were prepared through the immunoSEQ multiplex PCR assay. The table was pulled from immuneACCESS by TCRdb, which kept in-frame rearrangements only. Such tables lose some clones; where checked, under half of the loss comes from unresolved V genes, and the rest has no known cause. This sample comprises around 31,000 clones, roughly 87% of them detected only once. Around 7% of the sample rests with the top ten. Sequencing used peripheral blood, obtained from a patient treated with proton-based radiotherapy. The receptors were sampled from a woman in her sixties or seventies with pancreatic cancer. Some clones in this sample may be carry-over from other donors' samples.

V usage is TRBV5-4 and J usage is TRBJ2-3; 9 nucleotides align to TRBD2. The CDR3 has 16 residues. Looked up from germline, CDR1 is SGHNT and CDR2 is YYREEE (reference sequence). V lost 0 bases to trimming and J lost 1 base; unmatched junction nucleotides: 3. This chain's CDR3 is CASSLGSGSGTDTQYF. CDR3 DNA sequence: TGTGCCAGCAGCTTGGGTAGCGGGAGTGGCACAGATACGCAGTATTTT. Based on the CDR3 plus reference TRBV5-4 and TRBJ2-3, the full variable domain is ETGVTQSPTHLIKTRGQQVTLRCSSQSGHNTVSWYQQALGQGPQFIFQYYREEENGRGNFPPRFSGLQFPNYSSELNVNALELDDSALYLCASSLGSGSGTDTQYFGPGTRLTVL.

The chain employs TRBV29-1 and TRBJ2-3; 10 bases align to TRBD2. Losses at the gene ends were 4 bases for V and 0 bases for J; bases not matched to a gene: 10. Germline loops: CDR1 SQVTM, CDR2 ANQGSEA. The CDR3 sequence is 17 residues long. Written as DNA, the CDR3 is TGCAGCGTTGTGCGGTCTAGCGGGAGCCGGAGCACAGATACGCAGTATTTT. This sequence encodes CSVVRSSGSRSTDTQYF.